This passage covers 14 T cell receptor beta chains from one sample sequenced in a study of immune heterogeneity within non-small cell lung tumors. Template input, which was bulk tumor genomic DNA, totaled roughly 590 ng per sample. While surgery was under way, several biopsies spaced far apart were taken per primary tumor. Enrolled individuals presented with untreated, newly diagnosed non-small cell lung cancer and received curative surgery. TCR beta CDR3 regions came from multiplex PCR with 32 forward V and 13 reverse J primers. TCRdb redid the calling of the multiplex PCR reads with MiXCR, one entry per CDR3 protein. Of 9,000 to 13,000 distinct CDR3 sequences in the sample, approximately 31% were seen once. Input material: lung tumor tissue. These receptors were taken from a woman in her forties or fifties with non-small cell lung cancer.

This clonotype was counted a few times. The V gene is TRBV19, the J gene TRBJ2-1, with no clear D. The CDR3 has 13 amino acids. Trimming took 6 bases from V and 1 from J, leaving 7 bases between them. CDR1 is LNHDA and CDR2 is SQIVND in the germline V gene (reference sequence). CDR3 nucleotides: TGTGCCAGTAGAGACGGGTCCTACAATGAGCAGTTCTTC. It specifies CASRDGSYNEQFF.

The table lists this clonotype with a few counts. The chain employs TRBV5-6 and TRBJ2-6; tentatively, D is TRBD1 (6 bases). Trimming stripped 4 bases from V and 0 bases from J, with 11 bases between. Germline V gene lookup returns CDR1 SGHDT and CDR2 YYEEEE. The CDR3 runs to 16 residues. The CDR3 sequence is CASSGRTASGANVLTF. CDR3 DNA sequence: TGTGCCAGCAGCGGGCGGACAGCCTCTGGGGCCAACGTCCTGACTTTC.

This clonotype appeared many times. The V and J genes are TRBV19 and TRBJ2-7; D gene ambiguous. CDR3 length: 13 amino acids. V gave up 5 bases and J gave up 2 bases, with 10 bases separating them. Germline-derived CDR1 and CDR2 are LNHDA and SQIVND (reference sequence). CDR3 protein: CASSPTGTYEQYF. CDR3 DNA: TGTGCCAGTAGTCCAACGGGTACCTACGAGCAGTACTTC. The whole variable domain, remainder taken from reference TRBV19 and TRBJ2-7, is DGGITQSPKYLFRKEGQNVTLSCEQNLNHDAMYWYRQDPGQGLRLIYYSQIVNDFQKGDIAEGYSVSREKKESFPLTVTSAQKNPTAFYLCASSPTGTYEQYFGPGTRLTVT.

This clonotype is labeled as large. The chain uses TRBV5-1 and TRBJ2-7; TRBD1 matches 7 bases. Germline V gene data show CDR1 as SGHRS and CDR2 as YFSETQ. J lost 3 bases, V lost 0 bases, and 9 bases had no gene match. The CDR3 runs to 16 residues. Here the CDR3 DNA reads TGCGCCAGCAGCTTGGGGTCGGGACAGAGCCACTACGAGCAGTACTTC. It yields the protein CASSLGSGQSHYEQYF.

The chain has TRBV6-6 and TRBJ1-1; 7 bases are a match to TRBD1. The CDR3 sequence is 17 residues long. V lost 1 base, J lost 0 bases, and 8 bases stayed unmatched. Germline lookup yields CDR1 MNHNY and CDR2 SVGAGI (reference sequence). CDR3 amino acids: CASSYWGQGGMNTEAFF. In DNA form, the CDR3 reads TGTGCCAGCAGTTACTGGGGTCAGGGGGGTATGAACACTGAAGCTTTCTTT.

Points on this clonotype: A much larger clone lies one base from this, so it may be a read error. The chain combines TRBV7-9 with TRBJ2-7, with D uncertain. The CDR3 contains 11 residues. Germline CDR1 SEHNR, CDR2 FQNEAQ (reference sequence). DNA for the CDR3: TGTGCCATCAGCTCAGACTACGAGCAGTACTTC. Protein: CAISSDYEQYF.

The chain carries TRBV20-1 and TRBJ1-3, with 11 bases matching TRBD1. The CDR3 loop spans 14 amino acids. V shed 5 bases, J shed 2 bases, and the junction held 2 bases outside the gene matches. Germline CDR1 is DFQATT and CDR2 is SNEGSKA (reference sequence). The CDR3 reads CSAGQGATGNTIYF. The CDR3 DNA sequence: TGCAGTGCTGGACAGGGGGCGACTGGAAACACCATATATTTT.

This clonotype has more than one count but fewer than ten. A much larger clonotype is one base distant, so this may be a read error. The rearrangement links TRBV28 to TRBJ2-2; D tentatively fits TRBD1 or TRBD2 (5 bases each). Germline V gene data show CDR1 as MDHEN and CDR2 as SYDVKM. The CDR3 extends over 15 amino acids. The CDR3 DNA follows: TGTGCCGGCAGGGACGCCGGAATTATCACCGGGGAGCTGTTTTTT. This codes for CAGRDAGIITGELFF.

The V gene is TRBV5-8, the J gene TRBJ1-1; D remains ambiguous. V gave up 1 base and J gave up 5 bases, with 15 bases separating them. CDR3 size: 15 residues. Germline V gene lookup returns CDR1 SGHTS and CDR2 YDEGEE. The CDR3 loop reads CASSLLPPSGTEAFF. Written as DNA, the CDR3 is TGTGCCAGCAGCTTGTTACCCCCCAGTGGGACTGAAGCTTTCTTT. The variable domain in full, completed from reference TRBV5-8 and TRBJ1-1, reads EAGVTQSPTHLIKTRGQQATLRCSPISGHTSVYWYQQALGLGLQFLLWYDEGEERNRGNFPPRFSGRQFPNYSSELNVNALELEDSALYLCASSLLPPSGTEAFFGQGTRLTVV.

This clonotype was seen at least ten times. The chain is built from TRBV20-1 and TRBJ2-5, with D possibly called TRBD1 or TRBD2 (5 bases each). The CDR3 runs 12 residues. V was shortened by 6 bases and J by 5 bases, with 13 bases between the two germline ends. Germline loops: CDR1 DFQATT, CDR2 SNEGSKA (reference sequence). The CDR3 sequence is CSAPLRGETQYF. The CDR3 DNA is TGCAGTGCCCCGCTACGGGGCGAGACCCAGTACTTC.

The rearrangement joins TRBV5-4 to TRBJ2-1; D unclear. CDR1 SGHNT and CDR2 YYREEE come from the germline V gene (reference sequence). V lost 4 bases and J lost 4, with 9 bases in between. The CDR3 loop spans 13 amino acids. The CDR3 nucleotides are TGTGCCAGCAGCCAACAGAATTACAATGAGCAGTTCTTC. Translated, it gives CASSQQNYNEQFF.

Concerning this clonotype: A read error may be the cause here, since a much bigger clone is one base away. V gene TRBV12-3 or TRBV12-4 combines with J gene TRBJ2-4; TRBD2 aligns across 7 bases. The CDR3 totals 18 residues. The V segment lost 3 bases and the J segment 0 bases; nucleotides outside the gene matches: 11. CDR3 coding DNA: TGTGCCAGCAGTTTGACGCCTACTAGCGACCTAGCCAAAAACATTCAGTACTTC. This translates into CASSLTPTSDLAKNIQYF.

To note about this clonotype: This may be a read error: a much more frequent sequence differs by one nucleotide. V usage is TRBV6-1 and J usage is TRBJ2-3; no clear D. V lost 4 bases and J 0 bases, leaving 8 bases between the germline ends. Germline CDR1 and CDR2: MNHNS and SASEGT. This CDR3 spans 14 amino acids. The CDR3 nucleotides read TGTGCCAGCAGTGGGTCTTATAGCACAGATACGCAGTATTTT. Protein sequence: CASSGSYSTDTQYF.

In this sample, this clonotype turned up many times. The rearrangement links TRBV6-2 or TRBV6-3 to TRBJ1-5, with D perhaps TRBD1 (5 bases). The germline CDR1 and CDR2 sequences are MNHEY and SVGEGT. This CDR3 has 14 residues. V gave up 6 bases and J gave up 0 bases, with 9 bases separating them. The CDR3 bases are TGTGCCAGCAGCCCAGGGCGTAGCAATCAGCCCCAGCATTTT. Translating gives CASSPGRSNQPQHF.